These 2 T cell receptor beta chains were all obtained from the same sample, sequenced in a study of glioma-infiltrating T cells. The iRepertoire nested amplicon-rescue multiplex PCR amplified TCR alpha and beta CDR3s from RNA. TCRdb used MiXCR to reprocess the multiplex PCR reads, holding one entry per CDR3 protein. The table shows some 130,000 distinct CDR3 sequences, with around a quarter occurring only once. Sequenced input: glioma tissue, nonneoplastic brain tissue, or PBMCs (not recorded which). The receptors here all came from a human donor with low-grade glioma or glioblastoma, undergoing nonglioma brain surgery, or in good health (not recorded which).

The sample holds a few counts of this clonotype. V usage is TRBV28 and J usage is TRBJ1-2, with D possibly TRBD1 on 6 matching bases. The CDR3 consists of 15 residues. Germline V lookup: CDR1 MDHEN, CDR2 SYDVKM. With 3 bases removed from V and 7 bases from J, the gap between germline ends came to 18 bases. CDR3 DNA sequence: TGTGCCAGCAGTTTCAGGGACACCCTATCGTTTGGCTACACCTTC. Its translation: CASSFRDTLSFGYTF.

This clonotype has just a few counts. Written as DNA, the CDR3 is TGTGCCAGCACGGTAGGGACAACACAAGAGACCCAGTACTTC. This codes for CASTVGTTQETQYF. The chain joins TRBV9 to TRBJ2-5, with D perhaps TRBD1 (6 bases). Per germline, CDR1 SGDLS and CDR2 YYNGEE. The CDR3 has 14 residues. V was trimmed by 6 bases and J by 2 bases, leaving 14 bases between them.